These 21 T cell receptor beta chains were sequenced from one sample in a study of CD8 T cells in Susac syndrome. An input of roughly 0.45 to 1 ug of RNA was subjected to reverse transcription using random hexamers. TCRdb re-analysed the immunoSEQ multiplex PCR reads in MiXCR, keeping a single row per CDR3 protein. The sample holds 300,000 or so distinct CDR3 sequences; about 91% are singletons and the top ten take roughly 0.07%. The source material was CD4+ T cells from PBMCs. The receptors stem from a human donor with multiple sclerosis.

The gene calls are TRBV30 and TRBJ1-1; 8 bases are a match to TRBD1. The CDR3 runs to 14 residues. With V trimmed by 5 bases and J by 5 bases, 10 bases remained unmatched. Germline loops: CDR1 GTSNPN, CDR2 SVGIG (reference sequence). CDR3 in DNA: TGTGCCTGGGAAGGACAGGGACTCTTTACTGAAGCTTTCTTT. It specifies CAWEGQGLFTEAFF.

Here the CDR3 DNA reads TGTGCCTGGAGTGGGGTCAGGGGGCGCGGTGAAAAACTGTTTTTT. Protein: CAWSGVRGRGEKLFF. J is TRBJ1-4 and V is TRBV30, with 8 nucleotides matching TRBD1. Germline CDR1 and CDR2: GTSNPN and SVGIG (reference sequence). The CDR3 runs 15 residues. V was clipped by 1 base and J by 7 bases; unmatched bases: 8.

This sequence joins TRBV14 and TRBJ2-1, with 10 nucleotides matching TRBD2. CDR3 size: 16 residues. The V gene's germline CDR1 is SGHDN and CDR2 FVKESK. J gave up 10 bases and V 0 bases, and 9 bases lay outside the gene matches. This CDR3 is CASSQESGLAVSEQFF. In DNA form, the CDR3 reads TGTGCCAGCAGCCAAGAATCAGGACTAGCGGTTAGCGAGCAGTTCTTC. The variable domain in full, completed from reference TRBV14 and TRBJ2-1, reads EAGVTQFPSHSVIEKGQTVTLRCDPISGHDNLYWYRRVMGKEIKFLLHFVKESKQDESGMPNNRFLAERTGGTYSTLKVQPAELEDSGVYFCASSQESGLAVSEQFFGPGTRLTVL.

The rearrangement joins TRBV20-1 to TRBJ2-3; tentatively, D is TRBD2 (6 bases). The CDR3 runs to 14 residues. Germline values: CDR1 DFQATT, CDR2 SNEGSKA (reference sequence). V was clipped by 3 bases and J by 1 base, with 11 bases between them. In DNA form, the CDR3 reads TGCAGTGCTAGTACGGGGGAGGGCACAGATACGCAGTATTTT. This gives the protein CSASTGEGTDTQYF.

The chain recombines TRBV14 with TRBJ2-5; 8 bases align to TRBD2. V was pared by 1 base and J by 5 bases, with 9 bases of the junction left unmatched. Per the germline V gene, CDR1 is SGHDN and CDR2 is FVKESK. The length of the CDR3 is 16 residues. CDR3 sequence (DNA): TGTGCCAGCAGCCAAGTAAGCGGGAGAGGTATTGAGACCCAGTACTTC. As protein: CASSQVSGRGIETQYF.

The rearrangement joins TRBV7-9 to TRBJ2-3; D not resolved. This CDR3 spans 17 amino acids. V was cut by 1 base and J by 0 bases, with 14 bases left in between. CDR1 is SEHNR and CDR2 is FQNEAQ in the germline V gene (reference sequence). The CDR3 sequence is CASSLGVSVPSTDTQYF. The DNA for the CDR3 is TGTGCCAGCAGCTTAGGCGTTTCTGTGCCTAGCACAGATACGCAGTATTTT.

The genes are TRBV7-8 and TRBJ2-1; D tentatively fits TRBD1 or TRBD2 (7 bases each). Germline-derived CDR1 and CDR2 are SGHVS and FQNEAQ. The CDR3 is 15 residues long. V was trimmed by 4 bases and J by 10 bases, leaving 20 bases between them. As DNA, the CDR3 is TGTGCCAGCAGCTCCGACAGGGTACTCGGGAGGGAGCAGTTCTTC. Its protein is CASSSDRVLGREQFF.

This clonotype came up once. The CDR3 here is CSVELGQGFYGYTF. The CDR3 DNA sequence: TGCAGCGTTGAACTGGGACAGGGGTTCTATGGCTACACCTTC. The chain links TRBV29-1 to TRBJ1-2, with 10 positions matching TRBD1. Germline CDR1 SQVTM, CDR2 ANQGSEA. The V gene end was trimmed by 2 bases and the J gene end by 4 bases; junction bases not matched to a gene: 4. The CDR3 contains 14 residues.

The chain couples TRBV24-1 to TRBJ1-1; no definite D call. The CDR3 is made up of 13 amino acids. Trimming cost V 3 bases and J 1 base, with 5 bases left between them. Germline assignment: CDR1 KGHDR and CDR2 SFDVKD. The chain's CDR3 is CATSDQANTEAFF. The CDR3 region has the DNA TGTGCCACCAGTGATCAAGCGAACACTGAAGCTTTCTTT.

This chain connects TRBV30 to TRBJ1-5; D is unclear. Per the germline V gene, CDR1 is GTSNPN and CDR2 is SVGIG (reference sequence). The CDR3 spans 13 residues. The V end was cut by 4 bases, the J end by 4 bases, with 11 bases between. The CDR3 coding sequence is TGTGCCTGGAAAAGGACGGGGAATCAGCCCCAGCATTTT. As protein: CAWKRTGNQPQHF.

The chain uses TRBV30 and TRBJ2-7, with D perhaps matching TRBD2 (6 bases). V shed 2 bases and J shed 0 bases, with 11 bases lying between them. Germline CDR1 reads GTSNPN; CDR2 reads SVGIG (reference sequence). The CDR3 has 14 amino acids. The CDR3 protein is CAWSRGGNSYEQYF. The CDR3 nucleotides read TGTGCCTGGAGTCGCGGAGGGAACTCCTACGAGCAGTACTTC.

The CDR3 protein is CASSLGGGAYNEQFF. The CDR3 bases are TGTGCCAGCAGCTTAGGCGGGGGGGCTTACAATGAGCAGTTCTTC. This chain connects TRBV11-3 to TRBJ2-1; 9 bases line up with TRBD2. CDR1 is SGHNT, CDR2 YENEEA, per germline. The CDR3 length is 15 residues. With V trimmed by 1 base and J by 4 bases, 2 bases remained unmatched.

CDR3 amino acids: CASSLTGGGSSGNTIYF. Written as DNA, the CDR3 is TGTGCCAGCAGCTTAACGGGGGGCGGAAGCTCTGGAAACACCATATATTTT. The chain carries TRBV7-3 and TRBJ1-3; TRBD1 is a possible D gene (6 bases). Per germline, CDR1 SGHTA and CDR2 FQGTGA. CDR3 length equals 17 residues. The V end lost 0 bases, the J end lost 0 bases, and 12 bases lay between the germline ends.

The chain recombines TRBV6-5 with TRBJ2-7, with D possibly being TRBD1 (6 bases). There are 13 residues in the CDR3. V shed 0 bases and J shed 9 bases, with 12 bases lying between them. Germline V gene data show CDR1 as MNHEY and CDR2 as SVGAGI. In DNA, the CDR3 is TGTGCCAGCAGTTACTCACGGACAGTGCGGCAGTACTTC. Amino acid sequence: CASSYSRTVRQYF.

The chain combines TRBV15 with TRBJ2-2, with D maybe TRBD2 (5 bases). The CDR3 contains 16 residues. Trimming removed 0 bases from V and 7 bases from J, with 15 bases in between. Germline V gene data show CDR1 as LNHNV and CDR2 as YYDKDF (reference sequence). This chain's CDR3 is CATSRDPGSPGGELFF. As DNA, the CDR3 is TGTGCCACCAGCAGAGATCCGGGATCCCCGGGCGGGGAGCTGTTTTTT. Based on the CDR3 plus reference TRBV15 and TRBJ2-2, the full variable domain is DAMVIQNPRYQVTQFGKPVTLSCSQTLNHNVMYWYQQKSSQAPKLLFHYYDKDFNNEADTPDNFQSRRPNTSFCFLDIRSPGLGDTAMYLCATSRDPGSPGGELFFGEGSRLTVL.

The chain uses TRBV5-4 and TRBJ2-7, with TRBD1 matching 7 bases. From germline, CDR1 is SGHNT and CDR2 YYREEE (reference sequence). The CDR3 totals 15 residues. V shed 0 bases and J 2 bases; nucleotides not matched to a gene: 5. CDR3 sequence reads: CASSLALGTAYEQYF. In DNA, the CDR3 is TGTGCCAGCAGCTTGGCTTTAGGGACAGCCTACGAGCAGTACTTC. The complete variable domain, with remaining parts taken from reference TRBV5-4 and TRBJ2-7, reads ETGVTQSPTHLIKTRGQQVTLRCSSQSGHNTVSWYQQALGQGPQFIFQYYREEENGRGNFPPRFSGLQFPNYSSELNVNALELDDSALYLCASSLALGTAYEQYFGPGTRLTVT.

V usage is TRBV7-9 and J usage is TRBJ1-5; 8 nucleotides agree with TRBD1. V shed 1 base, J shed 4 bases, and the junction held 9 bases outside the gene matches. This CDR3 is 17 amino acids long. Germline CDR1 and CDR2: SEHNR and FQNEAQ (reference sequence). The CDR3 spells CASSLGGTGRSNQPQHF. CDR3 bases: TGTGCCAGCAGCTTAGGGGGGACAGGCCGATCAAATCAGCCCCAGCATTTT.

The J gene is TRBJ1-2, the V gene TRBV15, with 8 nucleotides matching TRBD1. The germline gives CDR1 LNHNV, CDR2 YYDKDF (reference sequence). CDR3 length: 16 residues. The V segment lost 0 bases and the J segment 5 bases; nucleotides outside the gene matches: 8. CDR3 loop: CATSRDRGQAPYGYTF. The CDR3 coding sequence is TGTGCCACCAGCAGAGATCGGGGACAGGCTCCTTATGGCTACACCTTC.

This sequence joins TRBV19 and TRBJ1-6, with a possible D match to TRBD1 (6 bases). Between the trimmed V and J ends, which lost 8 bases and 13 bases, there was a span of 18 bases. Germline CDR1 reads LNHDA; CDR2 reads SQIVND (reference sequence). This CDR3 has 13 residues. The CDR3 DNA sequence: TGTGCCAGTTCTGATCAGGGGCGCAACCCCCTCCACTTT. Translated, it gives CASSDQGRNPLHF.

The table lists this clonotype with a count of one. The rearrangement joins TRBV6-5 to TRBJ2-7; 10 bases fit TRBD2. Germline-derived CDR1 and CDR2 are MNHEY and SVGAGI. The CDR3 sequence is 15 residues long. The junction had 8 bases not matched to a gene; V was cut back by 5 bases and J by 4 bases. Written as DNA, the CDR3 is TGTGCCAGCAGTACCGCCCTAGCGGGAGCTTACGAGCAGTACTTC. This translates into CASSTALAGAYEQYF.

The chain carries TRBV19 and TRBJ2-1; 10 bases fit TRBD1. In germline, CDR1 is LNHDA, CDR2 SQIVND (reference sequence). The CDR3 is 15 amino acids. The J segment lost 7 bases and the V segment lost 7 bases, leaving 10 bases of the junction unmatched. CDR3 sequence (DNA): TGTGCCAGTACCCGGGCCAGGGACAGGGGTAATGAGCAGTTCTTC. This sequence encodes CASTRARDRGNEQFF.